The 9 T cell receptor beta chains listed next were all sequenced from one sample in a study of CD8+ T cells in alopecia areata. cDNA serving as the sequencing template came from extracted, reverse transcribed RNA. This table comes from immunoSEQ multiplex PCR, and its TCRdb copy is limited to in-frame clones, with some not included. The profile covers some 110,000 clones, with roughly 60% appearing a single time and roughly 30% taken by the ten largest. Treatment: oral pan-JAK inhibitor, 5-10 mg twice daily. Source: CD8+ T cells sorted from blood, taken at week 4, from a patient treated with tofacitinib. The receptors shown here come from a human donor with alopecia areata.

This clone was counted once. The chain has TRBV30 and TRBJ1-2; the D is unclear. Germline V gene sequence: CDR1 GTSNPN, CDR2 SVGIG (reference sequence). The CDR3 is 8 residues long. CDR3 sequence: CSLYGYTF. CDR3 DNA: TGTTCCCTCTATGGCTACACCTTC. The full variable domain, its missing parts supplied by reference TRBV30 and TRBJ1-2, is SQTIHQWPATLVQPVGSPLSLECTVEGTSNPNLYWYRQAAGRGLQLLFYSVGIGQISSEVPQNLSASRPQDRQFILSSKKLLLSDSGFYLCSLYGYTFGSGTRLTVV.

The V gene is TRBV5-1, the J gene TRBJ1-1; a weak D match, TRBD1 (5 bases). V was cut by 5 bases and J by 1 base, with 12 bases left in between. Looked up from germline, CDR1 is SGHRS and CDR2 is YFSETQ. The CDR3 extends over 14 amino acids. CDR3 nucleotide sequence: TGCGCCAGCAGACCGGGACGGAAGAACACTGAAGCTTTCTTT. Its translation: CASRPGRKNTEAFF.

This clone has only one observation. The V and J genes are TRBV11-2 and TRBJ1-2; D not certain. CDR1 and CDR2 from the germline V gene are SGHAT and FQNNGV. The germline V and J ends were trimmed by 0 bases and 4 bases, with 24 bases remaining between them. This CDR3 has 19 residues. The DNA for the CDR3 is TGTGCCAGCAGCTTAGATCCCCCAGACTCGAGGACCGCCCGCTATGGCTACACCTTC. It codes for CASSLDPPDSRTARYGYTF.

The chain recombines TRBV29-1 with TRBJ2-1; possible D gene TRBD2, 6 bases. Germline CDR1 SQVTM, CDR2 ANQGSEA. CDR3 size: 13 residues. Trimming cost V 4 bases and J 6 bases, with 13 bases left between them. Written as DNA, the CDR3 is TGCAGCGTTGTCGGGAGAGGGATCAATGAGCAGTTCTTC. Amino acid sequence: CSVVGRGINEQFF.

The rearrangement joins TRBV12-5 to TRBJ2-5; 7 bases are a match to TRBD1. The J call may be wrong; the DNA end is better matched by TRBJ2-7. The CDR3 has 15 amino acids. CDR1 LGHNT and CDR2 FRNRAP come from the germline V gene. CDR3 DNA: TGTGCTAGTGGTTTGGTTGGGGACAGCGCCTACGAGCAGTACTTC. This encodes CASGLVGDSAYEQYF.

This chain uses TRBV29-1 with TRBJ2-1; D is uncertain. Trimming removed 5 bases from V and 0 bases from J, with 8 bases in between. Germline V lookup: CDR1 SQVTM, CDR2 ANQGSEA. The CDR3 extends over 13 amino acids. The CDR3 is CSVPKTSYNEQFF. Here the CDR3 DNA reads TGCAGCGTTCCCAAGACCTCCTACAATGAGCAGTTCTTC.

This chain uses TRBV27 with TRBJ2-7; 7 bases line up with TRBD1. This CDR3 is built from 14 residues. CDR1 is MNHEY, CDR2 SMNVEV, per germline (reference sequence). Trimming removed 7 bases from V and 3 bases from J; junction bases left unmatched: 9. CDR3 protein: CASKLQGNGYEQYF. The CDR3 DNA sequence: TGTGCCAGCAAACTACAGGGGAATGGCTACGAGCAGTACTTC.

The genes are TRBV27 and TRBJ2-7; D is unresolved. Trimming removed 2 bases at V and 1 base at J, with 6 bases between. This CDR3 is 13 amino acids long. Germline V gives CDR1 MNHEY, CDR2 SMNVEV (reference sequence). As DNA, the CDR3 is TGTGCCAGCAGTTTAACCCAATCCTACGAGCAGTACTTC. This encodes CASSLTQSYEQYF.

V and J are TRBV6-5 and TRBJ2-6; D not resolved. This CDR3 spans 16 amino acids. V shed 4 bases and J shed 0 bases, with 10 bases lying between them. Germline CDR1 is MNHEY and CDR2 is SVGAGI. The CDR3 sequence: CASSFTVSSGANVLTF. CDR3 bases: TGTGCCAGCAGTTTCACAGTGAGCTCTGGGGCCAACGTCCTGACTTTC.